The entry below gives a single TCR beta chain sequence along with its context. Its antigen is still unknown. Donors were ostensibly healthy at sampling, although undocumented immune exposures were probable. PCR amplification relied on 60 Vbeta primers (plus 13 Jbeta primers). Using immunoSEQ multiplex PCR, the repertoire was profiled, and TCRdb retains in-frame clones only, with some absent. The sample lists over 130,000 clones; approximately 80% were seen once. This sample was included in a study of cytomegalovirus exposure and HLA in healthy donors. Findings and caveats of the study: In all likelihood, a cluster of highly shared sequence variants was a sequencing artifact.

From germline, CDR1 is SGHTA and CDR2 FQGTGA. This CDR3 region has 16 residues. V shed 2 bases and J 4 bases; nucleotides not matched to a gene: 0. Specimen: PBMCs. The origin of this receptor is a male donor in good health and CMV-seronegative. V is TRBV7-3 and J is TRBJ2-1, with TRBD2 matching over 15 bases. This chain's CDR3 is CASSLGLAGGYNEQFF. The CDR3 DNA follows: TGTGCCAGCAGCTTAGGACTAGCGGGAGGGTACAATGAGCAGTTCTTC.